One and the same sample provided the 25 T cell receptor beta chains below, sequenced in a study of PD-1 blockade in classical Hodgkin lymphoma. All patients relapsed after autologous stem cell transplantation, and brentuximab vedotin exposure varied. Sequencing used immunoSEQ multiplex PCR; TCRdb keeps in-frame clones, though not all of them. Among roughly 10,000 clones, 80% were seen once, and the ten largest hold roughly 35%. Sequencing used peripheral blood mononuclear cells (PBMCs), obtained before the second cycle of nivolumab. The source of these receptors is a human donor with classical Hodgkin lymphoma.

The J gene is TRBJ2-2, the V gene TRBV6-6; D is unresolved. V was shortened by 0 bases and J by 3 bases, with 2 bases between the two germline ends. Germline CDR1 is MNHNY and CDR2 is SVGAGI (reference sequence). This CDR3 region has 13 residues. For the CDR3, the DNA is TGTGCCAGCAGTTACTCTTACACCGGGGAGCTGTTTTTT. Protein sequence: CASSYSYTGELFF.

The chain recombines TRBV10-2 with TRBJ2-3; D perhaps matches TRBD2 (5 bases). V was pared by 5 bases and J by 0 bases, with 9 bases between. Looked up from germline, CDR1 is WSHSY and CDR2 is SAAADI. This CDR3 region has 14 residues. Written as DNA, the CDR3 is TGCGCCAGCAGTCGTCAGCGGAGCACAGATACGCAGTATTTT. Translated, it gives CASSRQRSTDTQYF.

This sequence joins TRBV23-1 and TRBJ2-1; the match to TRBD1 covers 10 bases. TRBV23-1 is an open reading frame whose function is uncertain. J lost 4 bases, V lost 0 bases, and 6 bases had no gene match. This CDR3 region has 17 residues. For the CDR3, the DNA is TGCGCCAGCAGTCAATCGGACCCGGACAGGGGGTACAATGAGCAGTTCTTC. Amino acid sequence: CASSQSDPDRGYNEQFF.

This chain connects TRBV7-9 to TRBJ2-3; D is unresolved. This CDR3 comprises 16 residues. Germline lookup yields CDR1 SEHNR and CDR2 FQNEAQ (reference sequence). Deletions cut 1 base from V and 1 base from J, with 12 bases between. The CDR3 loop is CASSLVVEWGTDTQYF. CDR3 bases: TGTGCCAGCAGCTTAGTAGTGGAATGGGGCACAGATACGCAGTATTTT. The variable domain in full, completed from reference TRBV7-9 and TRBJ2-3, reads DTGVSQNPRHKITKRGQNVTFRCDPISEHNRLYWYRQTLGQGPEFLTYFQNEAQLEKSRLLSDRFSAERPKGSFSTLEIQRTEQGDSAMYLCASSLVVEWGTDTQYFGPGTRLTVL.

The rearrangement uses TRBV28 and TRBJ1-3; D call uncertain. The CDR3 contains 18 residues. CDR1 MDHEN and CDR2 SYDVKM come from the germline V gene. With 7 bases removed from V and 1 base from J, the gap between germline ends came to 23 bases. CDR3 nucleotide sequence: TGTGCCAGCACCGGAACACGCGGAGCCCGACCTTCTGGAAACACCATATATTTT. Amino acid sequence: CASTGTRGARPSGNTIYF. Variable domain in full (rest from reference TRBV28 and TRBJ1-3): DVKVTQSSRYLVKRTGEKVFLECVQDMDHENMFWYRQDPGLGLRLIYFSYDVKMKEKGDIPEGYSVSREKKERFSLILESASTNQTSMYLCASTGTRGARPSGNTIYFGEGSWLTVV.

The CDR3 bases are TGTGCCAGCAGTGAAGTTCTGGGGGCGAAGCCCCAGCATTTT. This encodes CASSEVLGAKPQHF. This chain uses TRBV6-1 with TRBJ1-5, with D possibly TRBD1 on 6 matching bases. Trimming left V 1 base short and J 8 bases short, with 12 bases between. The CDR3 is 14 residues long. Germline CDR1 and CDR2: MNHNS and SASEGT.

The sample holds a few counts of this clone. The chain uses TRBV5-5 and TRBJ2-7; 7 bases are shared with TRBD2. The CDR3 length is 14 residues. Germline CDR1 and CDR2: SGHKS and YYEKEE (reference sequence). V gave up 1 base and J gave up 4 bases; unmatched junction bases: 5. DNA for the CDR3: TGTGCCAGCAGCTTGAGTCTAGCGGCTTACGAGCAGTACTTC. Translating gives CASSLSLAAYEQYF.

This clone has more than one count but fewer than ten. The J gene is TRBJ1-1, the V gene TRBV2; D not resolved. Trimming pared 5 bases from V and 0 bases from J, leaving 10 bases between. The CDR3 consists of 14 residues. Germline V gene lookup returns CDR1 SNHLY and CDR2 FYNNEI. CDR3 amino acids: CASSPTVMNTEAFF. The CDR3 DNA is TGTGCCAGCAGTCCAACAGTTATGAACACTGAAGCTTTCTTT.

With regard to this clone: One end of the junction fails to match germline, which may point to a read error. At the DNA level, this CDR3 is encoded by other sequences in the same sample as well. This chain uses TRBV5-1 with TRBJ2-1, with 11 bases fitting TRBD2. This CDR3 is built from 16 residues. Germline V gene lookup returns CDR1 SGHRS and CDR2 YFSETQ. Here the CDR3 DNA reads TGCGCTAGCAGTCAAATAACTAGCGGGAGATGGGGCGAGCAGTTCTTC. It codes for CASSQITSGRWGEQFF.

The rearrangement links TRBV30 to TRBJ1-2; no firm D call. Germline V gene sequence: CDR1 GTSNPN, CDR2 SVGIG (reference sequence). V was trimmed by 1 base and J by 5 bases, leaving 8 bases between them. This CDR3 is 12 amino acids long. The CDR3 DNA follows: TGTGCCTGGAGTGGACCGGGTTATGGCTACACCTTC. Translation gives CAWSGPGYGYTF.

V gene TRBV29-1 combines with J gene TRBJ1-1; D unclear. The CDR3 is 11 amino acids. The germline CDR1 and CDR2 sequences are SQVTM and ANQGSEA. The ends were cut back, 3 bases at V and 2 bases at J, with 4 bases in the middle. The CDR3 sequence: CSVERNTEAFF. The CDR3 nucleotides read TGCAGCGTTGAGAGAAACACTGAAGCTTTCTTT. The variable domain in full, completed from reference TRBV29-1 and TRBJ1-1, reads SAVISQKPSRDICQRGTSLTIQCQVDSQVTMMFWYRQQPGQSLTLIATANQGSEATYESGFVIDKFPISRPNLTFSTLTVSNMSPEDSSIYLCSVERNTEAFFGQGTRLTVV.

This chain connects TRBV7-8 to TRBJ2-2; 10 bases map to TRBD2. The trim removed 4 bases at V and 0 bases at J, leaving 2 bases unmatched. The V gene's germline CDR1 is SGHVS and CDR2 FQNEAQ. The length of the CDR3 is 16 residues. The DNA of the CDR3 is TGTGCCAGCAGCTCCCTAGCGGGAGCGAACACCGGGGAGCTGTTTTTT. Amino acids: CASSSLAGANTGELFF.

The chain employs TRBV11-3 and TRBJ2-1; 9 positions match TRBD2. The CDR3 extends over 15 amino acids. Germline CDR1 SGHNT, CDR2 YENEEA. J gave up 7 bases and V 5 bases, and 9 bases lay outside the gene matches. CDR3 in amino acids: CASSPRTSAGNEQFF. The CDR3 DNA is TGTGCCAGCAGCCCCCGGACTAGCGCGGGGAATGAGCAGTTCTTC.

CDR3 sequence (DNA): TGTGCCAGCAGCCCCACGTGGAGCGGCTCCTACGAGCAGTACTTC. This sequence encodes CASSPTWSGSYEQYF. The chain uses TRBV6-1 and TRBJ2-7, with D maybe TRBD2 (5 bases). This CDR3 spans 15 amino acids. The germline V gene has CDR1 MNHNS and CDR2 SASEGT. V gave up 6 bases and J gave up 0 bases, with 15 bases separating them.

This sequence joins TRBV19 and TRBJ1-2; D gene unclear. The germline V and J ends were trimmed by 1 base and 5 bases, with 5 bases remaining between them. CDR1 is LNHDA, CDR2 SQIVND, per germline (reference sequence). CDR3 length equals 12 residues. CDR3 residues: CASSIGRYGYTF. The CDR3 nucleotides read TGTGCCAGTAGTATAGGCAGGTATGGCTACACCTTC.

The V call is TRBV28, the J call TRBJ1-2, with D possibly matching TRBD1 (5 bases). V was clipped by 3 bases and J by 1 base, with 15 bases between them. The CDR3 extends over 16 amino acids. Germline V gene lookup returns CDR1 MDHEN and CDR2 SYDVKM. CDR3 sequence (DNA): TGTGCCAGCAGTTTGTTGGGCAGGGCCGTTAACTATGGCTACACCTTC. This sequence encodes CASSLLGRAVNYGYTF.

With respect to this clone: The junction departs from germline at one end; a sequencing error may be responsible. The CDR3 DNA is TGTGCCCGGAGTAGCGGGAAAAACATTCAGTACTTC. Protein: CARSSGKNIQYF. The chain links TRBV30 to TRBJ2-4, with TRBD2 matching 7 bases. Germline V CDR1 and CDR2: GTSNPN, SVGIG (reference sequence). The CDR3 runs to 12 residues. Combining the CDR3 with reference TRBV30 and TRBJ2-4 gives the whole variable domain SQTIHQWPATLVQPVGSPLSLECTVEGTSNPNLYWYRQAAGRGLQLLFYSVGIGQISSEVPQNLSASRPQDRQFILSSKKLLLSDSGFYLCARSSGKNIQYFGAGTRLSVL.

The chain links TRBV29-1 to TRBJ1-5; D possibly corresponds to TRBD1 (5 bases). The CDR3 loop spans 12 amino acids. V lost 4 bases and J 4 bases, leaving 8 bases between the germline ends. Per the germline V gene, CDR1 is SQVTM and CDR2 is ANQGSEA. CDR3 DNA sequence: TGCAGCGTTGGGGACGGTAATCAGCCCCAGCATTTT. It yields the protein CSVGDGNQPQHF.

This chain connects TRBV2 to TRBJ2-5, with D perhaps assigned TRBD1 or TRBD2 (6 bases each). Trimming cost V 6 bases and J 2 bases, with 13 bases left between them. This CDR3 contains 14 residues. Germline CDR1 is SNHLY and CDR2 is FYNNEI. In DNA, the CDR3 is TGTGCCAGCAGAGTGGACAGCGGGCAAGAGACCCAGTACTTC. Protein sequence: CASRVDSGQETQYF. Looking up the rest from reference TRBV2 and TRBJ2-5 gives the full variable domain: EPEVTQTPSHQVTQMGQEVILRCVPISNHLYFYWYRQILGQKVEFLVSFYNNEISEKSEIFDDQFSVERPDGSNFTLKIRSTKLEDSAMYFCASRVDSGQETQYFGPGTRLLVL.

The V gene is TRBV7-3, the J gene TRBJ2-2, with D perhaps matching TRBD1 (5 bases). Trimming stripped 0 bases from V and 3 bases from J, with 11 bases between. The CDR3 has 16 amino acids. CDR1 and CDR2 from the germline V gene are SGHTA and FQGTGA. The chain's CDR3 is CASSLTQGGDTGELFF. CDR3 sequence (DNA): TGTGCCAGCAGCTTAACCCAGGGTGGGGACACCGGGGAGCTGTTTTTT.

V usage is TRBV18 and J usage is TRBJ2-7, with D possibly being TRBD1 (5 bases). The V end lost 3 bases, the J end lost 3 bases, and 12 bases lay between the germline ends. Looked up from germline, CDR1 is KGHSH and CDR2 is LQKENI. This CDR3 is 14 amino acids long. The CDR3 loop reads CASSPAGLNYEQYF. DNA for the CDR3: TGTGCCAGCTCACCGGCAGGGCTGAACTACGAGCAGTACTTC. The whole variable domain, filled in from reference TRBV18 and TRBJ2-7, reads NAGVMQNPRHLVRRRGQEARLRCSPMKGHSHVYWYRQLPEEGLKFMVYLQKENIIDESGMPKERFSAEFPKEGPSILRIQQVVRGDSAAYFCASSPAGLNYEQYFGPGTRLTVT.

V is TRBV11-2 and J is TRBJ2-3; 7 positions agree with TRBD2. This CDR3 spans 14 amino acids. The germline V gene has CDR1 SGHAT and CDR2 FQNNGV. Trimming took 3 bases from V and 4 from J; bases not matched to a gene: 4. The CDR3 sequence is CASSLGGSADTQYF. The DNA for the CDR3 is TGTGCCAGCAGCTTGGGCGGGAGTGCAGATACGCAGTATTTT.

The chain links TRBV25-1 to TRBJ1-4, with 7 nucleotides matching TRBD1. The J segment lost 7 bases and the V segment lost 5 bases, leaving 10 bases of the junction unmatched. The CDR3 is 15 residues long. Germline V lookup: CDR1 MGHDK, CDR2 SYGVNS. For the CDR3, the DNA is TGTGCCAGCAGTCCGTCAGACAGGGTAATTGAAAAACTGTTTTTT. This gives the protein CASSPSDRVIEKLFF.

The chain combines TRBV5-6 with TRBJ2-3; D is undetermined. The V and J ends lost 1 base and 5 bases respectively, with 11 bases between them. There are 14 residues in the CDR3. Germline CDR1 reads SGHDT; CDR2 reads YYEEEE. CDR3 bases: TGTGCCAGCAGCTTGTTTCAGAAAGTAGATACGCAGTATTTT. As protein: CASSLFQKVDTQYF.

The chain couples TRBV6-1 to TRBJ2-7, with a tentative D call TRBD2 (5 bases). The CDR3 runs 14 residues. Germline CDR1 and CDR2: MNHNS and SASEGT. Trimming left V 5 bases short and J 2 bases short, with 13 bases between. CDR3 residues: CASSSWTHAYEQYF. The CDR3 DNA reads TGTGCCAGCAGTTCATGGACTCACGCCTACGAGCAGTACTTC.